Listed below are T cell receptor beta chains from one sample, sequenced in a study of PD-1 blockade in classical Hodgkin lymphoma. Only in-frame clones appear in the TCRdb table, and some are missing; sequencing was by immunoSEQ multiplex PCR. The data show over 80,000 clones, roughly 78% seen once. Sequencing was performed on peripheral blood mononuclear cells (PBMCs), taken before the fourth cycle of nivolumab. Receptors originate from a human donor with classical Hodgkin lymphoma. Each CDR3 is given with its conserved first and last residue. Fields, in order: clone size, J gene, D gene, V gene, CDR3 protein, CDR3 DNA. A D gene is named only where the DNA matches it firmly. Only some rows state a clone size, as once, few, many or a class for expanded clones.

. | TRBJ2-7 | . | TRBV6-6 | CASQGFEQYF | TGTGCCAGTCAGGGTTTCGAGCAGTACTTC
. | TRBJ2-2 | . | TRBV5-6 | CASSLVDRNTGELFF | TGTGCCAGCAGCTTGGTCGACAGAAACACCGGGGAGCTGTTTTTT
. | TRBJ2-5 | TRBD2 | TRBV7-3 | CASSPNSGQARLAGLTETQYF | TGTGCCAGCAGCCCCAACTCGGGACAGGCCCGACTAGCGGGGCTCACAGAGACCCAGTACTTC
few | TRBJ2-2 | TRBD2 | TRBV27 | CASSPQPSGGALNTGELFF | TGTGCCAGCAGCCCCCAGCCTAGCGGGGGGGCCCTGAACACCGGGGAGCTGTTTTTT
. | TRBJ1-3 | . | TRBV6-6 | CASSLRRPSGNTIYF | TGTGCCAGCAGTTTAAGACGGCCCTCTGGAAACACCATATATTTT
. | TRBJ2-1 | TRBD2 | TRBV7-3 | CASRRSGTSGSGEQFF | TGTGCCAGCAGGCGTTCAGGGACTAGCGGGAGCGGTGAGCAGTTCTTC
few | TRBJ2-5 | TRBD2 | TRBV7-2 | CASSLVGTSVSGAQYF | TGTGCCAGCAGCTTAGTGGGGACTAGCGTCTCGGGGGCCCAGTACTTC
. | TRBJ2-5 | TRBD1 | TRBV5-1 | CASSWGQGETQYF | TGCGCCAGCAGCTGGGGACAGGGTGAGACCCAGTACTTC
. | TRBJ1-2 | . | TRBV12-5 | CASGSPGDYGYTF | TGTGCTAGTGGTTCTCCGGGCGACTATGGCTACACCTTC
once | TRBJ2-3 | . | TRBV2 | CASSVTLTDTQYF | TGTGCCAGCAGTGTGACTCTCACAGATACGCAGTATTTT
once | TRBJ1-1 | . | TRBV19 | CASSRQQNTEAFF | TGTGCCAGTAGTAGACAGCAGAACACTGAAGCTTTCTTT
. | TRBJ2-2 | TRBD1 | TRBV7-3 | CASSPTGDNTGELFF | TGTGCCAGCAGCCCAACAGGGGACAACACCGGGGAGCTGTTTTTT
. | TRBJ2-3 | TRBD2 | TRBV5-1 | CASSPPSGGTDTQYF | TGCGCCAGCAGTCCCCCTAGCGGGGGCACAGATACGCAGTATTTT
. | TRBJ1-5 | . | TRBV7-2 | CASSSKAGYQPQHF | TGTGCCAGCAGCTCAAAAGCAGGGTACCAGCCCCAGCATTTT
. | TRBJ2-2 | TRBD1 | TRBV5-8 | CASSLRQGRPGELFF | TGTGCCAGCAGCTTGCGACAGGGGCGCCCCGGGGAGCTGTTTTTT
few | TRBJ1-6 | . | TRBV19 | CASTPGVYSPLHF | TGTGCCAGCACCCCGGGAGTTTATTCACCCCTCCACTTT
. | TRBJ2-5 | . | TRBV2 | CASSESGGTQYF | TGTGCCAGCAGTGAGTCGGGTGGGACCCAGTACTTC
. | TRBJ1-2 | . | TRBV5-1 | CASSLEGPHYGYTF | TGCGCCAGCAGCTTGGAGGGACCGCACTATGGCTACACCTTC
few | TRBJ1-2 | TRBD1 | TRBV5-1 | CASSFEGQGVSYGYTF | TGCGCCAGCAGCTTCGAGGGACAGGGGGTTAGCTATGGCTACACCTTC
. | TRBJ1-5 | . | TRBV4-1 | CASSQAWGNQPQHF | TGCGCCAGCAGCCAAGCGTGGGGCAATCAGCCCCAGCATTTT
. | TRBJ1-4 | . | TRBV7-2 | CASRRDTNEKLFF | TGTGCCAGCAGGAGGGACACTAATGAAAAACTGTTTTTT
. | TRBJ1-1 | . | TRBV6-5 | CASKRWMNTEAFF | TGTGCCAGCAAACGGTGGATGAACACTGAAGCTTTCTTT
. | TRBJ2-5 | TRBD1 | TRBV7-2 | CASSLARTGGGGYQETQYF | TGTGCCAGCAGCTTAGCGCGTACAGGGGGAGGCGGGTACCAAGAGACCCAGTACTTC
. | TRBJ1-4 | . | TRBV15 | CATSSGRNRNEKLFF | TGTGCCACCAGCTCCGGGCGAAACCGGAATGAAAAACTGTTTTTT
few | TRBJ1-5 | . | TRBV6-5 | CASRPGGNQPQHF | TGTGCCAGCAGACCGGGTGGCAATCAGCCCCAGCATTTT
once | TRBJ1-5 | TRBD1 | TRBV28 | CASSDRGRQPQHF | TGTGCCAGCAGCGACAGGGGGCGTCAGCCCCAGCATTTT
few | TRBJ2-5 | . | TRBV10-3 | CAISETAQGGDVYF | TGTGCCATCAGTGAGACGGCCCAAGGAGGGGATGTTTACTTC
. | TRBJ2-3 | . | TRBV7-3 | CASSLRGGADTQYF | TGTGCCAGCAGCTTAAGAGGAGGGGCAGATACGCAGTATTTT
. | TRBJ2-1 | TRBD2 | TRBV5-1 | CASSLGASGVNEQFF | TGCGCCAGCAGCTTGGGGGCTAGCGGGGTTAATGAGCAGTTCTTC
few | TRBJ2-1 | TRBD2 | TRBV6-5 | CASSYSTGGSYNEQFF | TGTGCCAGCAGTTACTCGACGGGGGGGTCTTACAATGAGCAGTTCTTC